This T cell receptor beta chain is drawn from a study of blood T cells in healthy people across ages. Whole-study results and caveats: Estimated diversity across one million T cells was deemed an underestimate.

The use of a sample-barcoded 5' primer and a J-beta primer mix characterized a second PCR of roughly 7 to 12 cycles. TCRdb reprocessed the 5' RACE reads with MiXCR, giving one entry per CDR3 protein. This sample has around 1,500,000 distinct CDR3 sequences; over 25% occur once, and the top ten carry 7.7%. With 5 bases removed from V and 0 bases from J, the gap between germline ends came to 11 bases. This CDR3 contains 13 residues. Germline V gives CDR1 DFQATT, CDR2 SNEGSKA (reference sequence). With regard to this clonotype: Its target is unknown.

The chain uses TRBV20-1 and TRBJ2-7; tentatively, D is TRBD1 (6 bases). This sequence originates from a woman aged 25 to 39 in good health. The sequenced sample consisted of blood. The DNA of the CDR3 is TGCAGTGCTGTATGGACAGACTCCTACGAGCAGTACTTC. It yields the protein CSAVWTDSYEQYF.